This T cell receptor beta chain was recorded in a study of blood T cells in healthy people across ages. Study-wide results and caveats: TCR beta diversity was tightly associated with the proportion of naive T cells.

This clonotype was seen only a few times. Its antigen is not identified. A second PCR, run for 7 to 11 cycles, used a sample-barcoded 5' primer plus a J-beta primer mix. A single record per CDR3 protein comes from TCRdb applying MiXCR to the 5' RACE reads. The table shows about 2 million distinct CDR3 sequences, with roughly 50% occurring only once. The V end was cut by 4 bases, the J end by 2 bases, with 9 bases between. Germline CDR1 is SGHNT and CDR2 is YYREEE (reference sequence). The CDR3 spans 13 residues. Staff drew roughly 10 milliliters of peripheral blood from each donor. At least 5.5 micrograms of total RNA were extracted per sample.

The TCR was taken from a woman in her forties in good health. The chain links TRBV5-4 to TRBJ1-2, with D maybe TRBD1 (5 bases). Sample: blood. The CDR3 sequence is CASSAQVNYGYTF. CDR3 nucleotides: TGTGCCAGCAGCGCACAGGTGAACTATGGCTACACCTTC.